The clone carrying this T cell receptor (beta chain) came up many times. The antigen is not known. The data belong to a study of neurological immune-mediated disorders. J gave up 3 bases and V 0 bases, and 3 bases lay outside the gene matches. The CDR3 length is 15 residues. CDR1 and CDR2 from the germline V gene are DFQATT and SNEGSKA (reference sequence). Study results and caveats: While HTLV-1-associated myelopathy showed the greatest TCR clonal expansion, multiple sclerosis showed the least, falling below healthy controls.

5'RACE with 10-nucleotide random UMIs generated the cDNA. TCRdb reprocessed the 5' RACE reads via MiXCR and lists one record per CDR3 protein. This table holds 25,000 to 30,000 distinct CDR3 sequences, around 12% found once. It was blood bank volunteers in Maryland, USA who made up the healthy controls. 2 million unsorted PBMCs were stored in RNAlater at -80 °C before RNA extraction. Input material: PBMCs. This clonotype was sampled from a man between 60 and 75 years old in good health. The rearrangement links TRBV20-1 to TRBJ1-2; 11 nucleotides match TRBD1. For the CDR3, the DNA is TGCAGTGCTAGAGATCGGGACAGGGGGGACTATGGCTACACCTTC. Residues: CSARDRDRGDYGYTF.